These T cell receptor beta chains were read from a single sample in a study of blood T cell repertoires in COVID-19. Profiled with immunoSEQ multiplex PCR; TCRdb holds only in-frame clones, not every one. In the table there are hundreds of thousands of clones, around 88% of which are singletons. The sample consisted of PBMCs or T cells enriched from blood (not recorded which). These receptors originate from a woman aged 25-40 years who had recovered from COVID-19. The CDR3 runs from the conserved cysteine through the conserved F or W. The D gene is left open where the match is weak. Part of the rows lack a size; the others show once, few, many or a class for expanded clones.

CDR3aa: CASSLWLAGRSHEQFF; CDR3nt: TGTGCCAGCAGTTTATGGCTAGCGGGCCGCTCGCATGAGCAGTTCTTC; abundance: .; j_gene: TRBJ2-1; v_gene: TRBV28; d_gene: TRBD2
CDR3aa: CASRGAGGGNEKLFF; CDR3nt: TGCGCCAGCAGAGGAGCCGGGGGAGGAAATGAAAAACTGTTTTTT; abundance: .; j_gene: TRBJ1-4; v_gene: TRBV5-1; d_gene: .
CDR3aa: CASTPGQNLGYTF; CDR3nt: TGTGCCAGCACCCCGGGACAGAATTTGGGCTACACCTTC; abundance: .; j_gene: TRBJ1-2; v_gene: TRBV7-9; d_gene: TRBD1
CDR3aa: CATSSQTTNPTTGELFF; CDR3nt: TGTGCCACCAGCAGTCAAACTACCAACCCTACCACCGGGGAGCTGTTTTTT; abundance: once; j_gene: TRBJ2-2; v_gene: TRBV15; d_gene: .
CDR3aa: CASSLKAIAPLHF; CDR3nt: TGTGCCAGCAGCTTAAAAGCCATAGCACCCCTCCACTTT; abundance: .; j_gene: TRBJ1-6; v_gene: TRBV7-9; d_gene: .
CDR3aa: CARSGNGETQYF; CDR3nt: TGTGCCAGAAGCGGGAATGGAGAGACCCAGTACTTC; abundance: .; j_gene: TRBJ2-5; v_gene: TRBV24-1; d_gene: TRBD2
CDR3aa: CASSLRGLAGWGSYNEQFF; CDR3nt: TGTGCCAGCAGTTTGAGGGGACTAGCGGGGTGGGGCTCCTACAATGAGCAGTTCTTC; abundance: .; j_gene: TRBJ2-1; v_gene: TRBV28; d_gene: TRBD2
CDR3aa: CASSLLREWYEQFF; CDR3nt: TGTGCCAGCAGTTTATTGCGGGAGTGGTATGAGCAGTTCTTC; abundance: .; j_gene: TRBJ2-1; v_gene: TRBV28; d_gene: TRBD2
CDR3aa: CSASGAGGGGANVLTF; CDR3nt: TGCAGTGCTAGTGGGGCAGGGGGCGGTGGGGCCAACGTCCTGACTTTC; abundance: .; j_gene: TRBJ2-6; v_gene: TRBV20-1; d_gene: TRBD1
CDR3aa: CASSLEGGVPNEKLFF; CDR3nt: TGCGCCAGCAGCTTGGAAGGGGGCGTACCTAATGAAAAACTGTTTTTT; abundance: .; j_gene: TRBJ1-4; v_gene: TRBV5-1; d_gene: TRBD1
CDR3aa: CASSFSGLAVIHRGTDTQYF; CDR3nt: TGCGCCAGCAGCTTTTCGGGACTAGCGGTAATCCATCGGGGCACAGATACGCAGTATTTT; abundance: .; j_gene: TRBJ2-3; v_gene: TRBV5-1; d_gene: TRBD2
CDR3aa: CATSDSWNEVPGANVLTF; CDR3nt: TGTGCCACCAGTGATTCGTGGAACGAGGTTCCTGGGGCCAACGTCCTGACTTTC; abundance: .; j_gene: TRBJ2-6; v_gene: TRBV24-1; d_gene: .
CDR3aa: CASSPRTSLARTGELFF; CDR3nt: TGTGCCAGCAGCCCACGGACTAGTTTAGCGAGGACCGGGGAGCTGTTTTTT; abundance: .; j_gene: TRBJ2-2; v_gene: TRBV9; d_gene: TRBD2
CDR3aa: CASSFTYTTGNSPLHF; CDR3nt: TGTGCCAGCAGCTTCACATATACCACAGGGAATTCACCCCTCCACTTT; abundance: .; j_gene: TRBJ1-6; v_gene: TRBV7-2; d_gene: .
CDR3aa: CASSPETGDFFRAEAFF; CDR3nt: TGTGCCAGCTCACCCGAGACAGGTGACTTTTTTAGGGCTGAAGCTTTCTTT; abundance: .; j_gene: TRBJ1-1; v_gene: TRBV18; d_gene: .
CDR3aa: CATQVRAGNTIYF; CDR3nt: TGTGCCACCCAAGTTCGCGCTGGAAACACCATATATTTT; abundance: .; j_gene: TRBJ1-3; v_gene: TRBV6-5; d_gene: .
CDR3aa: CASSHPLEGTGSQAFF; CDR3nt: TGCGCCAGCAGCCACCCCCTAGAGGGGACAGGGTCGCAGGCTTTCTTT; abundance: .; j_gene: TRBJ1-1; v_gene: TRBV4-1; d_gene: TRBD1
CDR3aa: CASSYVRQGSQPQHF; CDR3nt: TGTGCCAGCAGTTACGTCCGACAGGGCAGTCAGCCCCAGCATTTT; abundance: .; j_gene: TRBJ1-5; v_gene: TRBV6-2/TRBV6-3; d_gene: TRBD1
CDR3aa: CASSLGPMGQKSTEAFF; CDR3nt: TGTGCCAGCAGCTTAGGCCCAATGGGACAGAAAAGCACTGAAGCTTTCTTT; abundance: once; j_gene: TRBJ1-1; v_gene: TRBV13; d_gene: TRBD1
CDR3aa: CSASKGEAYEQYF; CDR3nt: TGCAGTGCTAGTAAAGGGGAGGCCTACGAGCAGTACTTC; abundance: few; j_gene: TRBJ2-7; v_gene: TRBV20-1; d_gene: .
CDR3aa: CASSLWELKNTEAFF; CDR3nt: TGTGCCAGCAGTTTATGGGAGCTCAAGAACACTGAAGCTTTCTTT; abundance: .; j_gene: TRBJ1-1; v_gene: TRBV28; d_gene: .
CDR3aa: CASSYRGDYEQYF; CDR3nt: TGTGCCAGCAGTTACCGGGGAGACTACGAGCAGTACTTC; abundance: .; j_gene: TRBJ2-7; v_gene: TRBV6-2/TRBV6-3; d_gene: .
CDR3aa: CASSDKRGGDDEQYF; CDR3nt: TGTGCCAGCAGTGATAAGCGGGGCGGGGATGACGAGCAGTACTTC; abundance: .; j_gene: TRBJ2-7; v_gene: TRBV2; d_gene: TRBD2
CDR3aa: CATSRVGVAEPEAFF; CDR3nt: TGTGCCACCAGCAGAGTCGGGGTTGCAGAACCTGAAGCTTTCTTT; abundance: .; j_gene: TRBJ1-1; v_gene: TRBV15; d_gene: .
CDR3aa: CASSPRSGDTEAFF; CDR3nt: TGTGCCAGCAGCCCTAGGAGCGGGGACACTGAAGCTTTCTTT; abundance: .; j_gene: TRBJ1-1; v_gene: TRBV7-2; d_gene: .
CDR3aa: CASSSWTPTNEKLFF; CDR3nt: TGTGCCAGCAGTTCTTGGACACCAACTAATGAAAAACTGTTTTTT; abundance: .; j_gene: TRBJ1-4; v_gene: TRBV27; d_gene: .
CDR3aa: CASSETVRKDTQYF; CDR3nt: TGTGCCAGCAGTGAAACCGTGAGAAAAGATACGCAGTATTTT; abundance: .; j_gene: TRBJ2-3; v_gene: TRBV6-1; d_gene: .
CDR3aa: CASSQISKGSGLGEQYF; CDR3nt: TGTGCCAGCAGTCAGATAAGCAAGGGGTCAGGATTGGGCGAGCAGTACTTC; abundance: .; j_gene: TRBJ2-7; v_gene: TRBV6-6; d_gene: .
CDR3aa: CASSDGTGSNEQFF; CDR3nt: TGTGCCAGCAGTGACGGGACAGGGAGCAATGAGCAGTTCTTC; abundance: few; j_gene: TRBJ2-1; v_gene: TRBV6-4; d_gene: TRBD1
CDR3aa: CASSPGTALRTEAFF; CDR3nt: TGCGCCAGCAGCCCCGGGACAGCCCTGAGGACTGAAGCTTTCTTT; abundance: .; j_gene: TRBJ1-1; v_gene: TRBV5-1; d_gene: TRBD1
CDR3aa: CAISLAGESYEQYF; CDR3nt: TGTGCCATCAGTCTAGCGGGAGAGTCCTACGAGCAGTACTTC; abundance: .; j_gene: TRBJ2-7; v_gene: TRBV10-3; d_gene: TRBD2
CDR3aa: CASSWTSPSSYNEQFF; CDR3nt: TGTGCCAGCAGTTGGACTAGCCCCAGCTCCTACAATGAGCAGTTCTTC; abundance: .; j_gene: TRBJ2-1; v_gene: TRBV28; d_gene: TRBD2
CDR3aa: CATSGARADYGYTF; CDR3nt: TGTGCCACCTCCGGAGCGAGGGCGGACTATGGCTACACCTTC; abundance: .; j_gene: TRBJ1-2; v_gene: TRBV15; d_gene: .
CDR3aa: CASSSGRTDTQYF; CDR3nt: TGTGCCAGCAGCAGCGGGAGGACAGATACGCAGTATTTT; abundance: .; j_gene: TRBJ2-3; v_gene: TRBV7-3; d_gene: TRBD2
CDR3aa: CASSQDWEGHNQPQHF; CDR3nt: TGCGCCAGCAGCCAAGACTGGGAGGGGCACAATCAGCCCCAGCATTTT; abundance: .; j_gene: TRBJ1-5; v_gene: TRBV4-1; d_gene: .
CDR3aa: CASSLAGGRYEQYF; CDR3nt: TGTGCCAGCAGCTTGGCAGGGGGCAGGTACGAGCAGTACTTC; abundance: once; j_gene: TRBJ2-7; v_gene: TRBV7-2; d_gene: TRBD1
CDR3aa: CASSFDPTTPGSGNTIYF; CDR3nt: TGTGCCAGCAGTTTCGATCCCACGACTCCCGGCTCTGGAAACACCATATATTTT; abundance: few; j_gene: TRBJ1-3; v_gene: TRBV28; d_gene: .
CDR3aa: CSARGEALAGELFF; CDR3nt: TGCAGCGCCCGGGGGGAGGCTCTGGCCGGGGAGCTGTTTTTT; abundance: .; j_gene: TRBJ2-2; v_gene: TRBV29-1; d_gene: TRBD2
CDR3aa: CAWSVGAGVAYEQYF; CDR3nt: TGTGCCTGGAGTGTAGGAGCGGGGGTTGCTTACGAGCAGTACTTC; abundance: .; j_gene: TRBJ2-7; v_gene: TRBV30; d_gene: TRBD2
CDR3aa: CASSQGGPPPNSPLHF; CDR3nt: TGCGCCAGCAGCCAAGGGGGGCCTCCCCCAAATTCACCCCTCCACTTT; abundance: .; j_gene: TRBJ1-6; v_gene: TRBV4-1; d_gene: .
CDR3aa: CASSAIAGDSNEQFF; CDR3nt: TGCGCCAGCAGTGCTATAGCGGGAGACTCTAATGAGCAGTTCTTC; abundance: .; j_gene: TRBJ2-1; v_gene: TRBV5-1; d_gene: TRBD2
CDR3aa: CASSFRGSAEQYF; CDR3nt: TGTGCCAGCAGTTTCAGAGGGTCCGCCGAGCAGTACTTC; abundance: .; j_gene: TRBJ2-7; v_gene: TRBV28; d_gene: .
CDR3aa: CASSPGAVHPNTEAFF; CDR3nt: TGTGCCAGCAGCCCGGGTGCGGTACACCCGAACACTGAAGCTTTCTTT; abundance: few; j_gene: TRBJ1-1; v_gene: TRBV11-2; d_gene: .
CDR3aa: CASSLDSPTDTQYF; CDR3nt: TGTGCCAGCAGCTTGGACAGCCCCACAGATACGCAGTATTTT; abundance: once; j_gene: TRBJ2-3; v_gene: TRBV11-2; d_gene: .
CDR3aa: CASSLAGNTDTQYF; CDR3nt: TGTGCCAGCAGCTTAGCGGGGAACACAGATACGCAGTATTTT; abundance: once; j_gene: TRBJ2-3; v_gene: TRBV7-3; d_gene: .